What follows are 4 T cell receptor beta chains derived from one specimen sequenced in a study of graft-versus-host responses after intestinal transplantation. The antigens for these receptors are not known. Here immunoSEQ multiplex PCR was the method, and the copy in TCRdb shows in-frame clones only, minus some. The table has fewer than 85,000 clones, approximately 93% seen once. The sample in question was unstimulated CD8+ T cells sorted from spleen or lymph node cells, obtained before intestinal transplant. Source of these receptors: a human donor who received an intestinal transplant.

The chain joins TRBV7-8 to TRBJ2-5; no definite D call. Germline CDR1 SGHVS, CDR2 FQNEAQ. The CDR3 contains 17 residues. Trimming left V 0 bases short and J 5 bases short, with 19 bases between. CDR3 residues: CASSLALGDFLGETQYF. DNA of the CDR3: TGTGCCAGCAGCTTAGCCCTTGGGGATTTCCTGGGGGAGACCCAGTACTTC.

This clone came up a few times. This chain connects TRBV6-1 to TRBJ2-6; D remains unclear. The CDR3 length is 15 residues. The germline CDR1 and CDR2 sequences are MNHNS and SASEGT. The V end lost 3 bases, the J end lost 1 base, and 7 bases lay between the germline ends. DNA of the CDR3: TGTGCCAGCAGTGAGGAAGGGTCTGGGGCCAACGTCCTGACTTTC. Translation: CASSEEGSGANVLTF.

The chain employs TRBV28 and TRBJ2-1; D is possibly TRBD2 (6 bases). Trimming removed 3 bases at V and 8 bases at J, with 17 bases between. Germline V gene sequence: CDR1 MDHEN, CDR2 SYDVKM. CDR3 length: 15 residues. CDR3 coding DNA: TGTGCCAGCAGTTTTGTTGATGCAGCGGGCGATGAGCAGTTCTTC. This translates into CASSFVDAAGDEQFF.

This chain uses TRBV9 with TRBJ2-3, with 9 bases lining up with TRBD2. The length of the CDR3 is 15 residues. V shed 3 bases, J shed 3 bases, and the junction held 5 bases outside the gene matches. Germline CDR1 and CDR2: SGDLS and YYNGEE. The DNA of the CDR3 is TGTGCCAGCAGCGATAGCGGGAGTGAGACAGATACGCAGTATTTT. Protein product: CASSDSGSETDTQYF.